This T cell receptor beta chain was recorded in a study of cytomegalovirus exposure and HLA in healthy donors. Background on the study: Among the roughly 400 genotyped donors, 81% were placed in the Caucasian-associated ancestry cluster.

PCR was performed using 60 Vbeta and 13 Jbeta primers. The method was immunoSEQ multiplex PCR; TCRdb's version includes in-frame clones alone and lacks a portion of them. The sample yields 100,000 to 150,000 clones, approximately 85% seen once. To note about this clone: As yet, its antigen is unknown.

Notes on the study in general: There were over 150 TCR beta chains listed as cytomegalovirus-associated.

CDR3 length: 13 residues. Trimming stripped 8 bases from V and 4 bases from J, with 13 bases between. CDR1 is MNHNS, CDR2 SASEGT, per germline. Sequencing was performed on PBMCs. The genes are TRBV6-1 and TRBJ2-3, with unresolved D. This receptor was taken from a boy younger than 18 in good health and CMV-seronegative. The CDR3 loop reads CASPGKKSDTQYF. CDR3 sequence (DNA): TGTGCCAGCCCTGGCAAGAAGTCAGATACGCAGTATTTT.